These T cell receptor beta chains were read from a single sample in a study of blood T cell repertoires in COVID-19. Data came from immunoSEQ multiplex PCR; TCRdb stores just in-frame clones and leaves some out. The sample lists more than 300,000 clones; about 90% were seen once. The specimen was peripheral blood. All receptors derive from a woman between 18 and 29 years old who had recovered from COVID-19. The CDR3 runs from the conserved cysteine through the conserved F or W. The D gene is left open where the match is weak. The size of a clone is reported for some rows only, either as once, few or many, or as a class for expanded clones.

.,TRBJ1-1,TRBD1,TRBV13,CASSPGQGPEAFF,TGTGCCAGCAGCCCGGGACAGGGTCCTGAAGCTTTCTTT
once,TRBJ1-2,.,TRBV10-2,CASSTGLSNYGYTF,TGCGCCAGCAGCACAGGGCTAAGTAACTATGGCTACACCTTC
.,TRBJ1-2,TRBD1,TRBV19,CASSIGTGYGYTF,TGTGCCAGTAGTATCGGGACAGGCTATGGCTACACCTTC
.,TRBJ1-2,.,TRBV29-1,CSVSSRADGYTF,TGCAGCGTTTCAAGCAGGGCGGATGGCTACACCTTC
.,TRBJ2-3,TRBD2,TRBV28,CASSLRGSGRTDTQYF,TGTGCCAGCAGTCTACGGGGTAGCGGGAGGACGGATACGCAGTATTTT
.,TRBJ1-5,TRBD1,TRBV7-2,CASRHTGGGQPQHF,TGTGCCAGCAGACACACAGGGGGCGGGCAGCCCCAGCATTTT
once,TRBJ2-1,TRBD2,TRBV29-1,CSGGTRRNEQFF,TGCAGCGGAGGGACTAGACGGAATGAGCAGTTCTTC
.,TRBJ2-1,.,TRBV4-2,CASSQVWPHGEQFF,TGTGCCAGCAGCCAAGTTTGGCCGCACGGGGAGCAGTTCTTC
.,TRBJ2-1,.,TRBV7-2,CASSLGGGNSYNEQFF,TGTGCCAGCAGCTTAGGAGGCGGCAACTCCTACAATGAGCAGTTCTTC
.,TRBJ1-3,.,TRBV27,CASSLSGVWGNTIYF,TGTGCCAGCAGCCTCTCAGGGGTATGGGGAAACACCATATATTTT
.,TRBJ1-2,.,TRBV4-3,CASSPGAENYGYTF,TGCGCCAGCAGCCCTGGGGCCGAGAACTATGGCTACACCTTC
.,TRBJ2-3,.,TRBV5-1,CASSLGGVGSTDTQYF,TGCGCCAGCAGCTTGGGGGGCGTCGGGAGCACAGATACGCAGTATTTT
.,TRBJ1-1,.,TRBV7-2,CASSLIPLAATVNTEAFF,TGTGCCAGCAGCTTAATCCCCCTCGCAGCCACAGTGAACACTGAAGCTTTCTTT
.,TRBJ2-3,TRBD2,TRBV30,CAWRLGLAGADTQYF,TGTGCCTGGAGGCTGGGACTAGCGGGAGCAGATACGCAGTATTTT
.,TRBJ2-2,.,TRBV9,CASSVGNYQSGELFF,TGTGCCAGCAGCGTAGGGAACTATCAGTCCGGGGAGCTGTTTTTT
.,TRBJ2-1,TRBD1,TRBV6-2/TRBV6-3,CASSYGQGIYNEQFF,TGTGCCAGCAGTTACGGACAGGGGATCTACAATGAGCAGTTCTTC
.,TRBJ1-2,.,TRBV3-1/TRBV3-2,CASSPNRDSYGYTF,TGTGCCAGCAGCCCCAACAGGGATAGCTATGGCTACACCTTC
.,TRBJ2-4,.,TRBV24-1,CATSDRGPLAKNIQYF,TGTGCCACCAGTGATCGCGGCCCCTTAGCCAAAAACATTCAGTACTTC
.,TRBJ2-3,TRBD2,TRBV29-1,CSVVGTSGRAPSDTQYF,TGCAGCGTTGTGGGGACTAGCGGGAGGGCCCCTTCAGATACGCAGTATTTT
.,TRBJ1-1,.,TRBV6-5,CASSYGPRVEAFF,TGTGCCAGCAGTTACGGGCCCAGGGTTGAAGCTTTCTTT
.,TRBJ1-2,TRBD1,TRBV6-5,CASRYSGQETYGYTF,TGTGCCAGCAGATACAGTGGACAGGAGACTTATGGCTACACCTTC
.,TRBJ1-2,.,TRBV4-3,CASSQDYPGNVYGYTF,TGCGCCAGCAGCCAAGATTATCCGGGTAACGTCTATGGCTACACCTTC
.,TRBJ2-1,TRBD2,TRBV5-8,CASSLASGRGDEQFF,TGTGCCAGCAGCTTGGCTAGCGGGAGGGGCGATGAGCAGTTCTTC
.,TRBJ2-3,TRBD2,TRBV19,CASSKTSGKKDTQYF,TGTGCCAGTAGTAAGACTAGCGGGAAGAAAGATACGCAGTATTTT
.,TRBJ1-1,.,TRBV6-5,CASTVTGGTEAFF,TGTGCCAGCACAGTGACAGGAGGCACTGAAGCTTTCTTT
.,TRBJ2-1,TRBD2,TRBV11-2,CASSPYLTSGLYNEQFF,TGTGCCAGCAGCCCCTACCTCACTAGCGGGCTGTACAATGAGCAGTTCTTC
.,TRBJ2-6,TRBD2,TRBV11-3,CASSSEGRGSGANVLTF,TGTGCCAGCAGCTCAGAGGGGAGGGGCAGTGGGGCCAACGTCCTGACTTTC
.,TRBJ1-1,.,TRBV6-5,CASSYGSLNTEAFF,TGTGCCAGCAGTTACGGGAGCCTGAACACTGAAGCTTTCTTT
.,TRBJ2-3,.,TRBV5-1,CASSIGRDGYTQYF,TGCGCCAGCAGCATTGGACGGGATGGCTATACGCAGTATTTT
.,TRBJ1-5,.,TRBV19,CASSIVLGANQPQHF,TGTGCCAGTAGTATAGTTCTAGGGGCCAATCAGCCCCAGCATTTT
.,TRBJ1-2,TRBD1,TRBV19,CASTPNTVVRDRAYGYTF,TGTGCCAGTACCCCTAACACGGTTGTCCGGGACAGGGCCTATGGCTACACCTTC
.,TRBJ1-1,TRBD1,TRBV30,CAWSSPTGGGRTEAFF,TGTGCCTGGAGTTCACCTACAGGGGGCGGTCGCACTGAAGCTTTCTTT
once,TRBJ2-1,.,TRBV13,CASSLRGYNEQFF,TGTGCCAGCAGCTTAAGGGGATACAATGAGCAGTTCTTC
.,TRBJ2-1,.,TRBV24-1,CATSDFLAIEQFF,TGTGCCACCAGTGATTTCCTTGCGATTGAGCAGTTCTTC
.,TRBJ1-2,TRBD1,TRBV27,CASRTDRGQGGYTF,TGTGCCAGCAGGACGGACAGGGGGCAGGGAGGCTACACCTTC